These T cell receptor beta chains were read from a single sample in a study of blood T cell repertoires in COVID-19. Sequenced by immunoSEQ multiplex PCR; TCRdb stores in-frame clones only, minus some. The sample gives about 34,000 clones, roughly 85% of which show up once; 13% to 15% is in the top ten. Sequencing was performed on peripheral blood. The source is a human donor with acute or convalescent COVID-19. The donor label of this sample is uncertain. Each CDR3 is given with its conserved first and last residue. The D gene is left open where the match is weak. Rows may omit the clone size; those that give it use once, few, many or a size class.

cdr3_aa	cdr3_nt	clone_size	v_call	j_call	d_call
CASSLGRLLTSTDTQYF	TGTGCCAGCAGCTTAGGACGGCTATTGACTAGCACAGATACGCAGTATTTT	NA	TRBV11-3	TRBJ2-3	NA
CASSESGGYEQYF	TGTGCCAGCAGTGAATCGGGTGGCTACGAGCAGTACTTC	NA	TRBV2	TRBJ2-7	NA
CAWKPPVPFGEKLFF	TGTGCCTGGAAGCCCCCAGTCCCCTTCGGGGAAAAACTGTTTTTT	NA	TRBV30	TRBJ1-4	NA
CASSYSGGLGNQPQHF	TGTGCCAGCAGTTACTCGGGGGGACTAGGCAATCAGCCCCAGCATTTT	NA	TRBV6-5	TRBJ1-5	NA
CASSGIAGGQETQYF	TGTGCCAGTAGTGGAATAGCGGGGGGTCAAGAGACCCAGTACTTC	few	TRBV19	TRBJ2-5	TRBD2
CASSEISGWPGELFF	TGTGCCAGCAGTGAAATTTCCGGGTGGCCCGGGGAGCTGTTTTTT	NA	TRBV2	TRBJ2-2	NA
CACRLGRLEEKLFF	TGCGCCTGCCGGTTGGGACGCCTGGAGGAAAAACTGTTTTTT	NA	TRBV5-1	TRBJ1-4	NA
CASLVGQGKLGWNQPQHF	TGTGCCAGCCTTGTCGGACAGGGGAAATTGGGTTGGAATCAGCCCCAGCATTTT	NA	TRBV28	TRBJ1-5	TRBD1
CASSWREGSGNTIYF	TGTGCCAGCAGTTGGCGGGAGGGCTCTGGAAACACCATATATTTT	NA	TRBV27	TRBJ1-3	NA
CASSLMGGTANTEAFF	TGTGCCAGCAGCCTAATGGGCGGGACAGCGAACACTGAAGCTTTCTTT	NA	TRBV7-3	TRBJ1-1	TRBD1
CASSKDSGHTYEQYF	TGCGCCAGCAGCAAAGACTCGGGACACACCTACGAGCAGTACTTC	once	TRBV5-1	TRBJ2-7	NA
CASSRTSGGVGQETQYF	TGTGCCAGCAGCCGGACTAGCGGGGGGGTTGGACAAGAGACCCAGTACTTC	NA	TRBV9	TRBJ2-5	TRBD2
CASSPGQGVTPLHF	TGTGCCAGCAGCCCGGGACAGGGAGTGACACCCCTCCACTTT	NA	TRBV28	TRBJ1-6	TRBD1
CASSPPGGRVTEAFF	TGTGCCAGCAGCCCGCCAGGGGGTCGGGTAACTGAAGCTTTCTTT	NA	TRBV7-9	TRBJ1-1	TRBD1
CASRSGQLEAFF	TGTGCCAGTAGAAGCGGACAGCTTGAAGCTTTCTTT	NA	TRBV19	TRBJ1-1	NA
CASSRGTGKTEAFF	TGTGCCAGCTCACGGGGGACAGGGAAGACTGAAGCTTTCTTT	once	TRBV18	TRBJ1-1	TRBD1
CASRKGQATQETQYF	TGTGCCAGCAGGAAGGGACAGGCGACCCAAGAGACCCAGTACTTC	NA	TRBV7-8	TRBJ2-5	TRBD1
CASTPGSGQSNGYTF	TGTGCCAGCACCCCAGGGAGCGGACAGAGTAATGGCTACACCTTC	few	TRBV28	TRBJ1-2	NA
CASTLRDRGFNEQFF	TGTGCCAGTACCCTGCGGGACAGGGGATTCAATGAGCAGTTCTTC	few	TRBV19	TRBJ2-1	TRBD1
CASSQGQNSPLHF	TGTGCCAGCAGCCAAGGACAGAATTCACCCCTCCACTTT	NA	TRBV4-2	TRBJ1-6	NA
CASSKDSTQYGYTF	TGTGCCAGCAGCAAGGACAGTACCCAGTATGGCTACACCTTC	once	TRBV13	TRBJ1-2	NA
CASQGASYEQYF	TGTGCCAGCCAGGGGGCCTCCTACGAGCAGTACTTC	NA	TRBV2	TRBJ2-7	TRBD1
CASSPGTSGANEQFF	TGTGCCAGCTCACCAGGGACTAGCGGGGCGAATGAGCAGTTCTTC	NA	TRBV18	TRBJ2-1	TRBD2
CASSQDVFLALAGGYNEQFF	TGTGCCAGCAGCCAAGACGTTTTTCTGGCCCTAGCGGGGGGGTACAATGAGCAGTTCTTC	once	TRBV4-2	TRBJ2-1	TRBD2
CASSLDGYGYTF	TGCGCCAGCAGCTTGGACGGCTATGGCTACACCTTC	NA	TRBV5-1	TRBJ1-2	NA
CASSPRTGYNEQFF	TGTGCCAGCAGCCCGAGGACAGGGTACAATGAGCAGTTCTTC	NA	TRBV9	TRBJ2-1	TRBD1
CASSVKGLAGRDTQYF	TGTGCCAGCAGCGTGAAGGGACTAGCGGGGAGAGATACGCAGTATTTT	NA	TRBV7-2	TRBJ2-3	TRBD2
CASLPRKRHYNEQFF	TGTGCCAGCCTTCCCCGAAAGCGCCACTACAATGAGCAGTTCTTC	NA	TRBV21-1	TRBJ2-1	NA
CASSKGRRTDTDTQYF	TGTGCCAGCAGCAAAGGCAGAAGGACAGACACAGATACGCAGTATTTT	NA	TRBV21-1	TRBJ2-3	NA
CAWTRQSNEKLFF	TGTGCCTGGACGAGGCAGTCTAATGAAAAACTGTTTTTT	NA	TRBV30	TRBJ1-4	NA
CASPGFGYGYTF	TGTGCCTCCCCGGGATTCGGCTATGGCTACACCTTC	NA	TRBV30	TRBJ1-2	NA
CASSQEIPSGSNEQFF	TGTGCCAGCAGCCAAGAAATTCCTAGCGGGAGTAATGAGCAGTTCTTC	NA	TRBV4-2	TRBJ2-1	TRBD2
CAISGPGQGSEQFF	TGTGCCATCAGTGGTCCGGGACAGGGTAGTGAGCAGTTCTTC	NA	TRBV10-3	TRBJ2-1	TRBD1
CASSLATSTDTQYF	TGTGCCAGCAGTTTAGCGACAAGCACAGATACGCAGTATTTT	NA	TRBV27	TRBJ2-3	NA
CASSPKQETQYF	TGTGCCAGCAGCCCAAAACAAGAGACCCAGTACTTC	NA	TRBV7-2	TRBJ2-5	NA
CASSLTSGTGGYNEQFF	TGTGCCAGCAGCTTAACGTCCGGGACAGGGGGATACAATGAGCAGTTCTTC	NA	TRBV7-6	TRBJ2-1	TRBD1
CASSPRGQSNSPLHF	TGTGCCAGTAGTCCCCGGGGACAGTCTAATTCACCCCTCCACTTT	NA	TRBV19	TRBJ1-6	TRBD1
CASSSDRGRFSNQPQHF	TGTGCCAGCAGCTCGGACAGGGGGCGATTCAGCAATCAGCCCCAGCATTTT	NA	TRBV5-6	TRBJ1-5	TRBD1
CASKDSHYGDTQYF	TGTGCCAGCAAAGATTCGCACTATGGAGATACGCAGTATTTT	NA	TRBV6-6	TRBJ2-3	NA
CAITGRNTGELFF	TGTGCCATCACTGGGCGAAACACCGGGGAGCTGTTTTTT	NA	TRBV10-3	TRBJ2-2	NA